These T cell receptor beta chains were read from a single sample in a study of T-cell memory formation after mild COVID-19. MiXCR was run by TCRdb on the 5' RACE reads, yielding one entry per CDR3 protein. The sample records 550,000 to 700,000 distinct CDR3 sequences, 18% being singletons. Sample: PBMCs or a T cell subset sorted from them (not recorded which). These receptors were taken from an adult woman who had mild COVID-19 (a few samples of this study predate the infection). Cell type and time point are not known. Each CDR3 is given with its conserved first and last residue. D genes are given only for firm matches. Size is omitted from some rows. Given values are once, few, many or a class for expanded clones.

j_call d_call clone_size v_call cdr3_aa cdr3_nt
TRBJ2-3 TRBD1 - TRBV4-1 CASSRIQGNTDTQYF TGCGCCAGCAGCCGCATACAGGGGAACACAGATACGCAGTATTTT
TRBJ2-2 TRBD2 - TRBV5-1 CASSSTSGRALGAGELFF TGCGCCAGCAGCTCGACTAGCGGGAGGGCCTTGGGAGCCGGGGAGCTGTTTTTT
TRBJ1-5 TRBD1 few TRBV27 CASSPDRDGPQHF TGTGCCAGCAGTCCGGACAGGGATGGGCCCCAGCATTTT
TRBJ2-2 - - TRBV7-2 CASSLGARDNPFF TGTGCCAGCAGCTTAGGGGCCCGGGACAATCCGTTTTTT
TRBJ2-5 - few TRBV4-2 CASSQVLARETQYF TGTGCCAGCAGCCAAGTACTAGCTCGGGAGACCCAGTACTTC
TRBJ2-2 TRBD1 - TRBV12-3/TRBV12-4 CASSLASFPLQGANTGELFF TGTGCCAGCAGTTTAGCCAGCTTCCCCTTACAGGGGGCAAACACCGGGGAGCTGTTTTTT
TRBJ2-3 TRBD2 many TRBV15 CATSRDRLAAATDTQYF TGTGCCACCAGCAGAGATCGACTAGCGGCGGCAACAGATACGCAGTATTTT
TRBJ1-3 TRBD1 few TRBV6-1 CASSAGQFSGNTIYF TGTGCCAGCAGTGCGGGACAGTTCTCTGGAAACACCATATATTTT
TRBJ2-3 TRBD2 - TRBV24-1 CATRPGRDGSTDTQYF TGTGCCACCAGGCCTGGGAGGGACGGGAGCACAGATACGCAGTATTTT
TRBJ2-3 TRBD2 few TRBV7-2 CASSRERGPMGTQYF TGTGCCAGCAGCAGAGAGCGGGGGCCCATGGGTACGCAGTATTTT
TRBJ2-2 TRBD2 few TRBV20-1 CSARDPKRGGLGGELFF TGCAGTGCTAGAGACCCAAAGCGGGGGGGCCTTGGCGGGGAGCTGTTTTTT
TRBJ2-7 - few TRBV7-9 CASSPRRGGLSYEQYF TGTGCCAGCAGCCCTAGGAGGGGGGGACTGTCCTACGAGCAGTACTTC
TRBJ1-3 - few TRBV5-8 CASSFPDFISGNTIYF TGTGCCAGCAGCTTTCCCGACTTCATCTCTGGAAACACCATATATTTT
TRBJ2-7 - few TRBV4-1 CASSQDPRKGVVYEQYF TGCGCCAGCAGCCAAGATCCTAGAAAGGGTGTTGTCTACGAGCAGTACTTC
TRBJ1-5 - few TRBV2 CASSDGPNRRQPQHF TGTGCCAGCAGTGATGGGCCGAACCGTCGGCAGCCCCAGCATTTT
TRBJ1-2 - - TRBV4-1 CASSQVPQGKDYGYTF TGCGCCAGCAGCCAAGTTCCTCAGGGAAAGGACTATGGCTACACCTTC
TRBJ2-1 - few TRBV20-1 CSAPRGYNEQFF TGCAGTGCCCCCCGGGGCTACAATGAGCAGTTCTTC
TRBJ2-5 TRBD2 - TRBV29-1 CSVASGGEVETQYF TGCAGCGTTGCAAGCGGGGGGGAAGTAGAGACCCAGTACTTC
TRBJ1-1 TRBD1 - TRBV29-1 CSGDSYTEAFF TGCAGCGGGGACAGTTACACTGAAGCTTTCTTT
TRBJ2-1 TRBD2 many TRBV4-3 CASSRLAEAYNEQFF TGCGCCAGCAGCCGACTAGCGGAAGCCTACAATGAGCAGTTCTTC
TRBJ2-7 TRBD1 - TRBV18 CASSKGQGYEQYF TGTGCCAGCTCGAAGGGACAGGGCTACGAGCAGTACTTC
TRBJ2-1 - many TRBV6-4 CASSDSGTGLVF TGTGCCAGCAGTGACTCTGGGACGGGCCTGGTCTTC
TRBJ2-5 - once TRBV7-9 CASSRPGQVFQETQYF TGTGCCAGCAGCCGGCCGGGACAAGTTTTCCAAGAGACCCAGTACTTC
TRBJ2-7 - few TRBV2 CASRRNFSYEQYF TGTGCCAGCAGACGGAACTTCTCCTACGAGCAGTACTTC
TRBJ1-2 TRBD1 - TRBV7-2 CASRRQGINYGYTF TGTGCCAGCAGAAGACAGGGGATCAACTATGGCTACACCTTC
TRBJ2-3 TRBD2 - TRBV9 CASTTDAGGSTDTQYF TGTGCCAGCACCACAGACGCGGGAGGGAGCACAGATACGCAGTATTTT
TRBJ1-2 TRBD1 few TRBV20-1 CSAPTGGGGGYTF TGCAGTGCCCCGACAGGGGGCGGCGGTGGCTACACCTTC
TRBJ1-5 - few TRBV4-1 CASSPGRDNQPQHF TGCGCCAGCAGCCCCGGACGGGACAATCAGCCCCAGCATTTT
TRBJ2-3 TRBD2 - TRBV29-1 CSAYKRWTSGYTDTQYF TGCAGCGCTTACAAAAGGTGGACTAGCGGGTACACAGATACGCAGTATTTT
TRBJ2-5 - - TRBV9 CASSEEPEETQYF TGTGCCAGCAGCGAGGAACCTGAAGAGACCCAGTACTTC
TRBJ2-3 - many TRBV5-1 CASSPLGRLGTDTQYF TGCGCCAGCAGCCCCCTGGGGAGGTTGGGCACAGATACGCAGTATTTT
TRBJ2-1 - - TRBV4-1 CASSQDGGTSIEQFF TGCGCCAGCAGCCAAGATGGGGGGACCTCTATTGAGCAGTTCTTC
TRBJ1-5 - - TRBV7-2 CASSHRYQPQHF TGTGCCAGCAGCCACAGGTACCAGCCCCAGCATTTT
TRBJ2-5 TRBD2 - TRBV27 CASRDSGGIGAETQYF TGTGCCAGCAGAGATAGCGGGGGGATCGGGGCAGAGACCCAGTACTTC
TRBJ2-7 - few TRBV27 CASSFLASPNEQYF TGTGCCAGCAGTTTCCTAGCAAGTCCCAACGAGCAGTACTTC
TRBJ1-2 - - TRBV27 CASSLYGQAVYGYTF TGTGCCAGCAGTTTATATGGGCAGGCCGTCTATGGCTACACCTTC
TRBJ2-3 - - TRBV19 CASSYEPPGKGTDTQYF TGTGCCAGTAGTTATGAACCCCCAGGGAAAGGAACAGATACGCAGTATTTT
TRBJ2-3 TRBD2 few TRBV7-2 CASRLIAGVADTQYF TGTGCCAGCAGATTAATAGCGGGAGTAGCTGATACGCAGTATTTT
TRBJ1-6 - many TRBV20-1 CSARVGSYYSPLHF TGCAGTGCTAGAGTGGGCAGTTATTATTCACCCCTCCACTTT
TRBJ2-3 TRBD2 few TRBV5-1 CASSLLAGGLSSHTDTQYF TGCGCCAGCAGCTTGCTAGCGGGGGGGCTTTCTTCACACACAGATACGCAGTATTTT
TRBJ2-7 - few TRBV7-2 CASSLERGRFDEQYF TGTGCCAGCAGCTTAGAACGGGGCCGTTTTGACGAGCAGTACTTC
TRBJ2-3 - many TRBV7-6 CASSFRGRDTQYF TGTGCCAGCAGCTTCCGGGGGCGCGATACGCAGTATTTT
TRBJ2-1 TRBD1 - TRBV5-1 CASSTGQVRSYNEQFF TGCGCCAGCAGCACGGGACAGGTTCGCTCCTACAATGAGCAGTTCTTC
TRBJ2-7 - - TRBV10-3 CAISDKRILVSYEQYF TGTGCCATCAGTGACAAGAGAATCTTAGTGTCCTACGAGCAGTACTTC
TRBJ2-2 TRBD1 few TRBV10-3 CAISETGGETGELFF TGTGCCATCAGTGAGACAGGGGGCGAAACCGGGGAGCTGTTTTTT
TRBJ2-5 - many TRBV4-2 CASSQELETQYF TGTGCCAGCAGCCAAGAATTGGAGACCCAGTACTTC
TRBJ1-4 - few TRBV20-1 CSAREQGGATNEKLFF TGCAGTGCTAGGGAACAGGGTGGAGCAACTAATGAAAAACTGTTTTTT
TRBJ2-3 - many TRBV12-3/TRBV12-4 CASSLGPTSTDTQYF TGTGCCAGCAGTTTAGGCCCCACTAGCACAGATACGCAGTATTTT
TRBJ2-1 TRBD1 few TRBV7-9 CASSLGTEYEQFF TGTGCCAGCAGCCTCGGGACAGAGTATGAGCAGTTCTTC
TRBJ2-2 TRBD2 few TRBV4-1 CASSQDSGGAFGELFF TGCGCCAGCAGCCAAGATAGCGGGGGGGCGTTCGGGGAGCTGTTTTTT
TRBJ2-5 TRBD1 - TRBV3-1 CASTPLTGGARQETQYF TGTGCCAGCACCCCGTTAACAGGGGGCGCGAGGCAAGAGACCCAGTACTTC
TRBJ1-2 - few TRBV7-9 CASSPETGSFGYTF TGTGCCAGCAGCCCTGAAACGGGCTCGTTTGGCTACACCTTC
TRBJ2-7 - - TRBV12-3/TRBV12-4 CASSLGTFTYEQYF TGTGCCAGCAGTTTAGGGACCTTCACCTACGAGCAGTACTTC